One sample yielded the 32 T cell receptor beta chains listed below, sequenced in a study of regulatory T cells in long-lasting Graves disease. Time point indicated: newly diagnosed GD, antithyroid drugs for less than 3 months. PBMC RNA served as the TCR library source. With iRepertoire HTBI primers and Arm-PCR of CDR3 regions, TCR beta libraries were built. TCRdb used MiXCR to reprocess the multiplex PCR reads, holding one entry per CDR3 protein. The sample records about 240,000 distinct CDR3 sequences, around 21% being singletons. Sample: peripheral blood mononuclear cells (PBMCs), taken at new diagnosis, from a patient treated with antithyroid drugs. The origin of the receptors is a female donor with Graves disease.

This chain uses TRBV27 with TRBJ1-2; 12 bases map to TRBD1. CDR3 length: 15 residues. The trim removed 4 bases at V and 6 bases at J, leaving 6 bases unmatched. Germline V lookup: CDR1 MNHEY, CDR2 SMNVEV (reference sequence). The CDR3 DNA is TGTGCCAGCAGTTCGGGGACAGGGGGCGCCGATGGCTACACCTTC. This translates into CASSSGTGGADGYTF.

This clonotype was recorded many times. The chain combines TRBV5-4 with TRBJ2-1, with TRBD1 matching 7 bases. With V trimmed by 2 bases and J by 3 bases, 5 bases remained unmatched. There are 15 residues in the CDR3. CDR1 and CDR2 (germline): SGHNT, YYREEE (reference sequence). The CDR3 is CASSLPGQYYNEQFF. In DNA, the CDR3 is TGTGCCAGCAGCTTACCGGGACAGTACTACAATGAGCAGTTCTTC. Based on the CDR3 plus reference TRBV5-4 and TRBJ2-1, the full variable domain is ETGVTQSPTHLIKTRGQQVTLRCSSQSGHNTVSWYQQALGQGPQFIFQYYREEENGRGNFPPRFSGLQFPNYSSELNVNALELDDSALYLCASSLPGQYYNEQFFGPGTRLTVL.

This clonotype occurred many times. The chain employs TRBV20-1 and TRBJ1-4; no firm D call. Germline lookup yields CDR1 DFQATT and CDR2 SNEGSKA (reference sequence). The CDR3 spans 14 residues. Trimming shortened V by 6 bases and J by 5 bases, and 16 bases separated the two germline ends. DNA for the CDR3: TGCAGTGCGAGTGCGCCCTTTGGGAATGAAAAACTGTTTTTT. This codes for CSASAPFGNEKLFF.

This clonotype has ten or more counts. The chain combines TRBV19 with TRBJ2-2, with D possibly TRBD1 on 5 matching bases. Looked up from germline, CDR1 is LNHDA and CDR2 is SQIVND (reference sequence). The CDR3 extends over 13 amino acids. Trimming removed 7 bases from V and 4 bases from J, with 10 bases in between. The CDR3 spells CASTPDSTGELFF. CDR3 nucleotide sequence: TGTGCCAGTACCCCAGACAGCACCGGGGAGCTGTTTTTT.

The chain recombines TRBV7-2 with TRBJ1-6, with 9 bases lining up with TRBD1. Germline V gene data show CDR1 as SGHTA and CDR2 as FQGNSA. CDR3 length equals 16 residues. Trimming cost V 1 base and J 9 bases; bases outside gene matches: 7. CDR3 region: CASSLEAGQGGSPLHF. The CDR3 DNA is TGTGCCAGCAGCTTAGAAGCGGGACAGGGCGGTTCACCCCTCCACTTT.

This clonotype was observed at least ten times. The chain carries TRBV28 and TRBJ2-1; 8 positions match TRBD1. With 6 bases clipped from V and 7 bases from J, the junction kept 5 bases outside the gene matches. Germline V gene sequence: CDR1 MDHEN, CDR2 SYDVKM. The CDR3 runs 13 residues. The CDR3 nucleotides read TGTGCCAGCAGCGGACAGGGAGGTAATGAGCAGTTCTTC. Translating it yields CASSGQGGNEQFF. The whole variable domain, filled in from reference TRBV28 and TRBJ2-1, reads DVKVTQSSRYLVKRTGEKVFLECVQDMDHENMFWYRQDPGLGLRLIYFSYDVKMKEKGDIPEGYSVSREKKERFSLILESASTNQTSMYLCASSGQGGNEQFFGPGTRLTVL.

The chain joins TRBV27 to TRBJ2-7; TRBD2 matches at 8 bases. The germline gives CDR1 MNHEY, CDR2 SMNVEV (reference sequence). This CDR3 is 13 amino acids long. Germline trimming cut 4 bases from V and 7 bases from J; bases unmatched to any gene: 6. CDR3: CASSSGGAMEQYF. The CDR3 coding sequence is TGTGCCAGCAGTTCCGGGGGGGCGATGGAGCAGTACTTC.

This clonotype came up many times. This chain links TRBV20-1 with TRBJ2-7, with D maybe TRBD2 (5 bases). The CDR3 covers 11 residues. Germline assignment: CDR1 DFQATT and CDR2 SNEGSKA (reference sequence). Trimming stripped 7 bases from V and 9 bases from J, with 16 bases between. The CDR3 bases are TGCAGTGTTCTTACTGGAGGAGGGCAGTACTTC. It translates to CSVLTGGGQYF.

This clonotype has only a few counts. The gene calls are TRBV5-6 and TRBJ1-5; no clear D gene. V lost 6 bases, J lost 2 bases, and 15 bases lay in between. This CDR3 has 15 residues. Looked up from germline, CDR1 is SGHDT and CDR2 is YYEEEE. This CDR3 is CASTKKGSGNQPQHF. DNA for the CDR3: TGTGCCAGCACCAAAAAGGGATCTGGCAATCAGCCCCAGCATTTT.

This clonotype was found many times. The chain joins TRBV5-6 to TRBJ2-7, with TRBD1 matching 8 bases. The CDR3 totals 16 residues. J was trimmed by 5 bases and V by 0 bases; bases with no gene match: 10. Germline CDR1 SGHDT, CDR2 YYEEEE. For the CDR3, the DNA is TGTGCCAGCAGCTTGGATCGGACAGGGCGGCTAAACGAGCAGTACTTC. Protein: CASSLDRTGRLNEQYF.

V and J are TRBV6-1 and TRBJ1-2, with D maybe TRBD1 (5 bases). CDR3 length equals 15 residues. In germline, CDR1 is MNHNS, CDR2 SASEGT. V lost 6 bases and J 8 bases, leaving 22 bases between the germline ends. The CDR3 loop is CASRPREELMMGYTF. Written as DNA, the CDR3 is TGTGCCAGCAGGCCCAGGGAGGAGCTTATGATGGGCTACACCTTC.

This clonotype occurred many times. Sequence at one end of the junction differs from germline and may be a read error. The CDR3 bases are TGCGCCAGCAGCCAAGTAAGGACAGATACGCAGTATTTT. Its protein product is CASSQVRTDTQYF. This rearrangement joins TRBV3-1 to TRBJ2-3; no clear D. The CDR3 consists of 13 residues. Germline values: CDR1 LGHDT, CDR2 YNNKEL (reference sequence).

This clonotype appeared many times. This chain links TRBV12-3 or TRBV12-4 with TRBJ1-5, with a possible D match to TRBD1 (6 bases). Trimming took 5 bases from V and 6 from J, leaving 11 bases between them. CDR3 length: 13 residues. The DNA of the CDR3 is TGTGCCAGCAGTGAGACAGGACCTCAGCCCCAGCATTTT. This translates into CASSETGPQPQHF.

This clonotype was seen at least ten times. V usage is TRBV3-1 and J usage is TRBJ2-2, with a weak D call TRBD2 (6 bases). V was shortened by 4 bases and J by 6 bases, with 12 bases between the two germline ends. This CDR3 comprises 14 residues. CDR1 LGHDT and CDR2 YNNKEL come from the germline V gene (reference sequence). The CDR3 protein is CASSPALASGELFF. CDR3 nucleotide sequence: TGTGCCAGCAGCCCCGCGCTAGCGTCCGGGGAGCTGTTTTTT.

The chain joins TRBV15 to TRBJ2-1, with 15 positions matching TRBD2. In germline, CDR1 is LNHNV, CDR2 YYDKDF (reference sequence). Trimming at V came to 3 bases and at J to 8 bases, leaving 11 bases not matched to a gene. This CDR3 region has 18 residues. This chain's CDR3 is CATSRRIGLAGGQDEQFF. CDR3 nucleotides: TGTGCCACCAGCAGGAGAATAGGACTAGCGGGAGGGCAGGATGAGCAGTTCTTC.

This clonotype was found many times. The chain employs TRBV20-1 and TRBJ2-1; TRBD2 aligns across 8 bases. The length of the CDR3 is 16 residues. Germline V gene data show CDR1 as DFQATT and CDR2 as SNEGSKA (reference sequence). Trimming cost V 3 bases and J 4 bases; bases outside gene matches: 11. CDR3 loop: CSASSGAGGRYNEQFF. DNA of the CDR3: TGCAGTGCTAGTAGTGGGGCGGGGGGTCGGTACAATGAGCAGTTCTTC.

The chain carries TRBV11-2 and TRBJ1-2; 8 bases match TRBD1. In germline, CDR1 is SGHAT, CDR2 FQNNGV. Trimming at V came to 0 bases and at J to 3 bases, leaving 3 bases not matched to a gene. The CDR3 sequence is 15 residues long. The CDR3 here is CASSLETGGHYGYTF. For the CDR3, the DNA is TGTGCCAGCAGCTTAGAAACAGGGGGTCACTATGGCTACACCTTC.

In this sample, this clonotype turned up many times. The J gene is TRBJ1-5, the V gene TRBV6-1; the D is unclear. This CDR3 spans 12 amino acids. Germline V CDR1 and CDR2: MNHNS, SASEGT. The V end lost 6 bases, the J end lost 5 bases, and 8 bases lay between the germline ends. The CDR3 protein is CASRETDQPQHF. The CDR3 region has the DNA TGTGCCAGCAGGGAGACGGATCAGCCCCAGCATTTT.

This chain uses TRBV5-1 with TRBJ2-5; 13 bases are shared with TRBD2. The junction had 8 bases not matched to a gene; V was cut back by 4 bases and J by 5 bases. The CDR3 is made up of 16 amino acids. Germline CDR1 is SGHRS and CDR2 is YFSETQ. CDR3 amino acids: CASSHRLAGGVETQYF. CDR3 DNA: TGCGCCAGCAGCCATCGACTAGCGGGGGGCGTGGAGACCCAGTACTTC. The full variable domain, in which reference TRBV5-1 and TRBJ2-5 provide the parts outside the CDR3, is KAGVTQTPRYLIKTRGQQVTLSCSPISGHRSVSWYQQTPGQGLQFLFEYFSETQRNKGNFPGRFSGRQFSNSRSEMNVSTLELGDSALYLCASSHRLAGGVETQYFGPGTRLLVL.

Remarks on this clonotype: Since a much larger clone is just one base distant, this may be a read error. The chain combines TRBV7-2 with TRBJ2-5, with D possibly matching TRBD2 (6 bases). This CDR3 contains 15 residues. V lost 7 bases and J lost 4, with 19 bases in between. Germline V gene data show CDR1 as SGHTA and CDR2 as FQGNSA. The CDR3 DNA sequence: TGTGCCAGCAACTACGGGAGCAGCGGCCGAGAGACCCAGTACTTC. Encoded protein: CASNYGSSGRETQYF. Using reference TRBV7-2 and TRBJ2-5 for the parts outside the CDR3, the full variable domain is GAGVSQSPSNKVTEKGKDVELRCDPISGHTALYWYRQSLGQGLEFLIYFQGNSAPDKSGLPSDRFSAERTGGSVSTLTIQRTQQEDSAVYLCASNYGSSGRETQYFGPGTRLLVL.

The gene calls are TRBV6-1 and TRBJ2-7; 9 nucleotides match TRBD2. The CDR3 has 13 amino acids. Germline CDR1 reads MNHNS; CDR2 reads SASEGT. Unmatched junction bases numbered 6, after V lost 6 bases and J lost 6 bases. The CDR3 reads CASRRVAGVEQYF. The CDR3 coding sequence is TGTGCCAGCAGGCGCGTAGCGGGAGTCGAGCAGTACTTC.

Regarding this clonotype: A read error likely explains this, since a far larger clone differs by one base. DNA of the CDR3: TGTGCCAGCAGCTTCCGGGACAGACTAAATAGTCAGCAGTTCTTC. Protein product: CASSFRDRLNSQQFF. V gene TRBV5-1 combines with J gene TRBJ2-1; TRBD1 matches at 7 bases. This CDR3 has 15 amino acids. CDR1 and CDR2 (germline): SGHRS, YFSETQ.

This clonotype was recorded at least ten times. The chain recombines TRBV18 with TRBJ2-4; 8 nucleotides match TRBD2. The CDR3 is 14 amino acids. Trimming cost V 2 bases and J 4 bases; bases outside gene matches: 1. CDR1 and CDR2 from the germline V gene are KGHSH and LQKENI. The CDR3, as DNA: TGTGCCAGCTCACCAGTAGCGGGAAAAAACATTCAGTACTTC. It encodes CASSPVAGKNIQYF.

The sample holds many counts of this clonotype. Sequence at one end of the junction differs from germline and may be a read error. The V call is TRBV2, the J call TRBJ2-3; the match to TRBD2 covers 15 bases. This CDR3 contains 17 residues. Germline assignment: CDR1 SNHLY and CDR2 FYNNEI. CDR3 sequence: CASSVGLAGGHTDTRYF. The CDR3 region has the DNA TGTGCCAGCAGTGTAGGACTAGCGGGGGGGCACACAGATACGCGGTATTTT.

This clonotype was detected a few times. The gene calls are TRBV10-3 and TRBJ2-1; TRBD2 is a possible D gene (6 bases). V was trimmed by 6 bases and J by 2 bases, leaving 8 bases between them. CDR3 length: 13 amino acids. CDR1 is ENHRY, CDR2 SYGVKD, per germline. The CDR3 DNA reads TGTGCCATCAGCGGGAGCACCTACAATGAGCAGTTCTTC. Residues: CAISGSTYNEQFF.

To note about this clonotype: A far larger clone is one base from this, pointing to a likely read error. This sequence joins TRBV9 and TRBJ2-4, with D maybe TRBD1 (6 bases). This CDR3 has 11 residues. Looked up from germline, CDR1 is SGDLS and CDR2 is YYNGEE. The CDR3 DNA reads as TGTGCCAGCGGCAGTACAGGGTTGAAGTTCTTC. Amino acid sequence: CASGSTGLKFF.

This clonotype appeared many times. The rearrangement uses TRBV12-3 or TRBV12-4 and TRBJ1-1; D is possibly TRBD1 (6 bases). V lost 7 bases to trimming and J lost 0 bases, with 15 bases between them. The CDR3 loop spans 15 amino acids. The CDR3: CASTGGGAMNTEAFF. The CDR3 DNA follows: TGTGCCAGCACCGGGGGGGGGGCGATGAACACTGAAGCTTTCTTT.

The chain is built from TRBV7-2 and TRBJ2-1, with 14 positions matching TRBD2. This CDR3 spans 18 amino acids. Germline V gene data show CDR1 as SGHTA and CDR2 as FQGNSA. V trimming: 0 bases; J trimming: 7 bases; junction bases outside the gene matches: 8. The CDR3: CASSLADATSGRGNEQFF. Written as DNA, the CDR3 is TGTGCCAGCAGCTTAGCTGACGCGACTAGCGGGAGGGGTAATGAGCAGTTCTTC.

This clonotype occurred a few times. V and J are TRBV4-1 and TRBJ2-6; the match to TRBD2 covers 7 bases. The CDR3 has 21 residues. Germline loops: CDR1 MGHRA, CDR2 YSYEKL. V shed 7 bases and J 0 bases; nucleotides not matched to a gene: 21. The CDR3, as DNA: TGCGCCAGCACCTCGTATCGCGCTAGCGGAAGGAACCACTCTGGGGCCAACGTCCTGACTTTC. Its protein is CASTSYRASGRNHSGANVLTF.

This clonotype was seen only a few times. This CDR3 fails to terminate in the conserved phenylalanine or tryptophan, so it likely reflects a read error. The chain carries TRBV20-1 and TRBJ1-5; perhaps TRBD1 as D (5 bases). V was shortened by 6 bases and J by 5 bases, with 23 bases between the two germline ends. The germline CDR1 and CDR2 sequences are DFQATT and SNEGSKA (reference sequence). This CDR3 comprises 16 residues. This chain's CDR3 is CSASPGHRLSDQPQHL. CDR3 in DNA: TGCAGTGCCTCCCCCGGCCACAGGTTATCAGATCAGCCCCAGCATCTT.

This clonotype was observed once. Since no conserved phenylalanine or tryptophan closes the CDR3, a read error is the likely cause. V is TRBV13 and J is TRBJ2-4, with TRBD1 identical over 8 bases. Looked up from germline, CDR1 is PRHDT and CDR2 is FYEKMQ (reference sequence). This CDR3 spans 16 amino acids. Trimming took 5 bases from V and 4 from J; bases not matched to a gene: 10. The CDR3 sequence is CASSTTRGHRKNIQYL. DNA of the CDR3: TGTGCCAGCAGCACGACCAGGGGGCATAGAAAAAACATTCAGTACCTC.

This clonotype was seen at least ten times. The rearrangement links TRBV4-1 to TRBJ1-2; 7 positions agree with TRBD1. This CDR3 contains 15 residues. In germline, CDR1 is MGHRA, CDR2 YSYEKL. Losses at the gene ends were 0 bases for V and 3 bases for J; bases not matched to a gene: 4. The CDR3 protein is CASSQEAGGYYGYTF. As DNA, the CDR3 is TGCGCCAGCAGCCAAGAGGCAGGGGGATACTATGGCTACACCTTC.